These 24 T cell receptor beta chains came from one sample sequenced in a study of shared clonotypes between healthy human individuals. Profiling relied on immunoSEQ multiplex PCR, and the TCRdb table lists in-frame clones only, not all of them. The table lists a few million clones, 93% of them singletons. Naive CD8 cells lacked CD45RO, underwent positive selection for CCR7 and left out terminally differentiated effector memory CD45RA+ cells. Sequenced input: naive CD8+ T cells from PBMCs. The receptors were gathered from a young man in good health. Some clones in this sample may be carry-over from other donors' samples.

The J gene is TRBJ1-3, the V gene TRBV6-6; 7 nucleotides align to TRBD1. V shed 8 bases, J shed 1 base, and the junction held 5 bases outside the gene matches. Germline loops: CDR1 MNHNY, CDR2 SVGAGI (reference sequence). CDR3 length: 14 amino acids. The CDR3: CASGDRDSGNTIYF. The CDR3 region has the DNA TGTGCCAGCGGGGACAGAGATTCTGGAAACACCATATATTTT.

The CDR3 protein is CATSRDFDNTEAFF. CDR3 bases: TGTGCCACCAGCAGAGATTTCGATAACACTGAAGCTTTCTTT. The genes are TRBV15 and TRBJ1-1, with D unresolved. V dropped 0 bases and J dropped 2 bases, with 7 bases sitting between them. This CDR3 is built from 14 residues. Germline V gives CDR1 LNHNV, CDR2 YYDKDF (reference sequence).

This clone was recorded once. This sequence joins TRBV27 and TRBJ2-3, with 8 nucleotides matching TRBD2. CDR1 is MNHEY and CDR2 is SMNVEV in the germline V gene (reference sequence). The ends lost 5 bases at V and 6 bases at J; junction bases unmatched: 10. The CDR3 consists of 15 residues. CDR3 DNA: TGTGCCAGCAGTCTCAGACTAGCGCTACTGGATACGCAGTATTTT. It encodes CASSLRLALLDTQYF.

The gene calls are TRBV19 and TRBJ2-1, with TRBD1 matching 7 bases. Germline V lookup: CDR1 LNHDA, CDR2 SQIVND (reference sequence). The junction had 6 bases not matched to a gene; V was cut back by 3 bases and J by 1 base. There are 16 residues in the CDR3. The CDR3 sequence is CASSIGTEVSYNEQFF. The CDR3 region has the DNA TGTGCCAGTAGTATTGGGACAGAAGTATCCTACAATGAGCAGTTCTTC.

CDR3 DNA: TGCGCCAGCAGCCAACGAGCGGGAGGTGACGAGCAGTACTTC. Translation: CASSQRAGGDEQYF. The chain links TRBV4-1 to TRBJ2-7; 9 bases map to TRBD2. Looked up from germline, CDR1 is MGHRA and CDR2 is YSYEKL. The trim removed 2 bases at V and 5 bases at J, leaving 4 bases unmatched. This CDR3 is 14 amino acids long.

The CDR3 region is CASSPTVSGTGNQPQHF. The CDR3 bases are TGTGCCAGCAGCCCCACCGTTTCCGGGACAGGCAATCAGCCCCAGCATTTT. V gene TRBV7-9 combines with J gene TRBJ1-5; 7 nucleotides line up with TRBD1. Germline CDR1 and CDR2: SEHNR and FQNEAQ (reference sequence). The CDR3 loop spans 17 amino acids. V trimming: 5 bases; J trimming: 2 bases; junction bases outside the gene matches: 12.

This clone has a single count. CDR3 DNA: TGCGCCAGCAGCTTGGCCTTCGACATCTCCTACGAGCAGTACTTC. This translates into CASSLAFDISYEQYF. The genes are TRBV5-1 and TRBJ2-7; no reliable D call. V gave up 0 bases and J gave up 0 bases, with 10 bases separating them. Germline V gene sequence: CDR1 SGHRS, CDR2 YFSETQ. The CDR3 contains 15 residues.

The chain recombines TRBV5-1 with TRBJ2-3; 7 bases are a match to TRBD2. Trimming at V came to 0 bases and at J to 4 bases, leaving 8 bases not matched to a gene. The CDR3 length is 16 residues. The germline V gene encodes CDR1 SGHRS and CDR2 YFSETQ. As DNA, the CDR3 is TGCGCCAGCAGCTTGGTCGGGCGGGAGCGGCCAGATACGCAGTATTTT. Amino acids: CASSLVGRERPDTQYF. The complete variable domain, with remaining parts taken from reference TRBV5-1 and TRBJ2-3, reads KAGVTQTPRYLIKTRGQQVTLSCSPISGHRSVSWYQQTPGQGLQFLFEYFSETQRNKGNFPGRFSGRQFSNSRSEMNVSTLELGDSALYLCASSLVGRERPDTQYFGPGTRLTVL.

A word on this clone: This specimen includes other DNA sequences encoding the same CDR3. The chain recombines TRBV11-3 with TRBJ2-1, with TRBD2 identical over 9 bases. The V gene's germline CDR1 is SGHNT and CDR2 YENEEA. The CDR3 extends over 15 amino acids. Trimming at V came to 5 bases and at J to 0 bases, leaving 2 bases not matched to a gene. CDR3 amino acids: CASSSSGSSYNEQFF. In nucleotides, the CDR3 is TGTGCCAGCAGCAGTAGCGGGAGCTCCTACAATGAGCAGTTCTTC.

In the case of this clone: One end of the junction does not line up with germline, which may come from a read error. The chain couples TRBV7-9 to TRBJ2-7, with no clear D. The V gene's germline CDR1 is SEHNR and CDR2 FQNEAQ (reference sequence). The CDR3 has 13 amino acids. Here the CDR3 reads CASSSRTSWLTNF. The DNA of the CDR3 is TGTGCCAGCAGCTCCCGGACCTCGTGGTTAACAAACTTC.

The chain combines TRBV29-1 with TRBJ1-1, with D uncertain. Looked up from germline, CDR1 is SQVTM and CDR2 is ANQGSEA. Trimming took 2 bases from V and 8 from J, leaving 18 bases between them. The CDR3 runs 14 residues. Here the CDR3 reads CSVEFRGGGEEAFF. The CDR3, as DNA: TGCAGCGTTGAATTTCGGGGTGGAGGAGAGGAAGCTTTCTTT.

With respect to this clone: The sample carries other DNA sequences with the same CDR3. The rearrangement links TRBV7-2 to TRBJ2-3; D gene uncertain. The germline CDR1 and CDR2 sequences are SGHTA and FQGNSA. CDR3 length equals 12 residues. Trimming removed 5 bases at V and 3 bases at J, with 6 bases between. CDR3 amino acids: CASSPRTDTQYF. Here the CDR3 DNA reads TGTGCCAGCAGCCCTAGAACAGATACGCAGTATTTT.

V is TRBV4-1 and J is TRBJ2-1; 12 nucleotides line up with TRBD2. CDR1 and CDR2 (germline): MGHRA, YSYEKL. The junction had 1 base not matched to a gene; V was cut back by 8 bases and J by 5 bases. This CDR3 region has 13 residues. CDR3 region: CASGLAGHNEQFF. CDR3 in DNA: TGCGCCAGCGGACTAGCGGGACACAATGAGCAGTTCTTC.

This sequence joins TRBV7-6 and TRBJ2-7; 7 bases fit TRBD2. Germline CDR1 is SGHVS and CDR2 is FNYEAQ. The CDR3 has 15 residues. J gave up 3 bases and V 7 bases, and 12 bases lay outside the gene matches. CDR3 DNA sequence: TGTGCCAGCACCCCCATCCCGGGGGAGGGCTACGAGCAGTACTTC. This gives the protein CASTPIPGEGYEQYF.

The chain joins TRBV6-5 to TRBJ2-7; D uncertain. V was pared by 6 bases and J by 3 bases, with 18 bases between. This CDR3 comprises 15 residues. CDR1 MNHEY and CDR2 SVGAGI come from the germline V gene. CDR3 DNA sequence: TGTGCCAGCAGCCCGCAGGACGCACTCCTCTACGAGCAGTACTTC. Translated: CASSPQDALLYEQYF.

The chain employs TRBV5-4 and TRBJ1-1, with D tentatively TRBD1 (6 bases). The CDR3 sequence is 12 residues long. V was cut by 4 bases and J by 10 bases, with 14 bases left in between. CDR1 is SGHNT, CDR2 YYREEE, per germline (reference sequence). Written as DNA, the CDR3 is TGTGCCAGCAGCCTTCCCGGACAGCGAGCTTTCTTT. Amino acids: CASSLPGQRAFF.

As concerns this clone: This same CDR3 is encoded by further DNA sequences in the sample. The gene calls are TRBV2 and TRBJ1-2; D possibly corresponds to TRBD1 (5 bases). The V end was cut by 3 bases, the J end by 5 bases, with 10 bases between. From germline, CDR1 is SNHLY and CDR2 FYNNEI. The CDR3 is 13 residues long. CDR3 loop: CASSEGRAYGYTF. CDR3 DNA sequence: TGTGCCAGCAGTGAGGGCAGGGCATATGGCTACACCTTC.

This chain links TRBV9 with TRBJ1-1; D is uncertain. Trimming took 0 bases from V and 3 from J, leaving 9 bases between them. This CDR3 is 14 amino acids long. Germline loops: CDR1 SGDLS, CDR2 YYNGEE. Written as DNA, the CDR3 is TGTGCCAGCAGCGTAGCTAGTCTGGACACTGAAGCTTTCTTT. This gives the protein CASSVASLDTEAFF.

The genes are TRBV5-6 and TRBJ2-3; TRBD2 agrees at 7 bases. This CDR3 has 15 amino acids. Germline loops: CDR1 SGHDT, CDR2 YYEEEE. The ends lost 3 bases at V and 5 bases at J; junction bases unmatched: 9. The CDR3 sequence: CASSSDGRRGDTQYF. The DNA of the CDR3 is TGTGCCAGCAGCTCTGACGGGAGGCGGGGAGATACGCAGTATTTT.

This chain connects TRBV6-1 to TRBJ2-1, with D maybe TRBD1 (5 bases). The CDR3 sequence is 17 residues long. V lost 0 bases to trimming and J lost 2 bases, with 14 bases between them. CDR1 is MNHNS and CDR2 is SASEGT in the germline V gene. The CDR3 sequence: CASSEAWGRKTYNEQFF. CDR3 coding DNA: TGTGCCAGCAGTGAAGCTTGGGGCAGAAAAACCTACAATGAGCAGTTCTTC.

The chain carries TRBV27 and TRBJ1-5, with no clear D. Germline CDR1 and CDR2: MNHEY and SMNVEV (reference sequence). V was shortened by 8 bases and J by 6 bases, with 8 bases between the two germline ends. The CDR3 is made up of 11 amino acids. CDR3 region: CASGIGQPQHF. DNA of the CDR3: TGTGCCAGCGGGATCGGTCAGCCCCAGCATTTT.

The chain recombines TRBV13 with TRBJ1-2, with TRBD1 identical over 8 bases. Losses at the gene ends were 5 bases for V and 7 bases for J; bases not matched to a gene: 3. Germline CDR1 reads PRHDT; CDR2 reads FYEKMQ (reference sequence). The CDR3 length is 12 residues. The DNA of the CDR3 is TGTGCCAGCAGCCCACAGGGGGGTGGCTACACCTTC. Translated, it gives CASSPQGGGYTF.

The chain carries TRBV10-3 and TRBJ2-7, with TRBD1 matching over 7 bases. The CDR3 consists of 13 residues. V trimming: 9 bases; J trimming: 3 bases; junction bases outside the gene matches: 8. Germline assignment: CDR1 ENHRY and CDR2 SYGVKD. The CDR3 reads CAIAPAGGYEQYF. CDR3 in DNA: TGTGCCATTGCCCCCGCAGGGGGCTACGAGCAGTACTTC.

This rearrangement joins TRBV28 to TRBJ2-5; D ambiguous. The DNA end is more similar to TRBJ2-7, so the J call may be wrong. This CDR3 is built from 12 residues. Germline CDR1 reads MDHEN; CDR2 reads SYDVKM. CDR3: CASISNSYEQYF. Here the CDR3 DNA reads TGTGCCAGCATCTCCAATTCCTACGAGCAGTACTTC.